This T cell receptor (beta chain) comes out of a study of cytomegalovirus exposure and HLA in healthy donors. Comments on this clone: The antigen is not known.

PCR used 60 Vbeta primers and 13 Jbeta primers. TCRdb's copy holds only in-frame clones and misses some; the assay was immunoSEQ multiplex PCR. The sample lists around 160,000 clones, roughly 77% occurring once. Study findings and constraints: HLA allele associations emerged for around 16,000 TCR beta sequences in a later analysis, at 0.05 false discovery rate. In a later analysis, donors in an Asian-associated ancestry cluster reportedly had fewer N-insertions in productive TCRs than the cohort mean. Listed as cytomegalovirus-associated were 150 to 200 TCR beta chains.

Sequencing used PBMCs. The receptor was isolated from a male donor in good health and CMV-seronegative.

The CDR3 loop reads CASSLARTAPGEQYF. The CDR3 DNA follows: TGTGCCAGCAGCTTAGCCCGGACAGCACCCGGCGAGCAGTACTTC. The chain joins TRBV7-2 to TRBJ2-7, with D perhaps TRBD1 (6 bases). This CDR3 is 15 amino acids long. V was cut by 0 bases and J by 6 bases, with 15 bases left in between. CDR1 SGHTA and CDR2 FQGNSA come from the germline V gene.